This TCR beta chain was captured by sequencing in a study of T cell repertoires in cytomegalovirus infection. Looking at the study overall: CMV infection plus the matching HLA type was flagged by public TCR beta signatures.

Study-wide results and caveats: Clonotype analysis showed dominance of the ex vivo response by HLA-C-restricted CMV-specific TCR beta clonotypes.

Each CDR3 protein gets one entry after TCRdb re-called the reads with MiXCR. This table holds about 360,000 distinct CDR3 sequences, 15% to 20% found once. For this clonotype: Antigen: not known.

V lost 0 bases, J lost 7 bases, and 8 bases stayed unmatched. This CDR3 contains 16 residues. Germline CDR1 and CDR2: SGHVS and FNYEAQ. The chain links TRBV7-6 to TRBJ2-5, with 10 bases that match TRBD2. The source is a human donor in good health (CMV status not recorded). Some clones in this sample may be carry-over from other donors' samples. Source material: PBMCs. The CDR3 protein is CASSLARLAGGRTQYF. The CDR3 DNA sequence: TGTGCCAGCAGCTTAGCACGACTAGCGGGCGGTCGGACCCAGTACTTC. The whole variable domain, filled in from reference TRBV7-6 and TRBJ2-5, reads GAGVSQSPRYKVTKRGQDVALRCDPISGHVSLYWYRQALGQGPEFLTYFNYEAQQDKSGLPNDRFSAERPEGSISTLTIQRTEQRDSAMYRCASSLARLAGGRTQYFGPGTRLLVL.